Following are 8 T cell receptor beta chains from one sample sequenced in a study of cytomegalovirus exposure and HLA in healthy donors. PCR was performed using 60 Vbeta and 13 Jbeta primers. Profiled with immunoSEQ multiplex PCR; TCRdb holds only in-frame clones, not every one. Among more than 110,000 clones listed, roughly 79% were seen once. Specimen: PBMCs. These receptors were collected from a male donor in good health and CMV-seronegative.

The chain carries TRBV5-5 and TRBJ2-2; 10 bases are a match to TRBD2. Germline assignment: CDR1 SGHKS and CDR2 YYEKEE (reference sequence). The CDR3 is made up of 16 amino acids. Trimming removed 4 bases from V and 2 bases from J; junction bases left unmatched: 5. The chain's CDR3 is CASSPLAGPNTGELFF. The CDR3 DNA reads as TGTGCCAGCAGCCCACTAGCGGGACCAAACACCGGGGAGCTGTTTTTT.

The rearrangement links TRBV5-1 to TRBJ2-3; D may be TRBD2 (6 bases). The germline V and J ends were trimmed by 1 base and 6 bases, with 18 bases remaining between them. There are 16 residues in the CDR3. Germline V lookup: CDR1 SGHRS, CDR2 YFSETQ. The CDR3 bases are TGCGCCAGCAGCTTGTCTGGTAGACTAGGAGTGGATACGCAGTATTTT. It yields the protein CASSLSGRLGVDTQYF.

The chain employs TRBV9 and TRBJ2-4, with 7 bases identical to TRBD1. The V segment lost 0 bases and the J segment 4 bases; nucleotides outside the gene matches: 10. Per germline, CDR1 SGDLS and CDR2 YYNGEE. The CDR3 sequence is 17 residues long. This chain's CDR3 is CASSVGQGGREKNIQYF. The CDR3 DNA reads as TGTGCCAGCAGCGTAGGCCAAGGGGGCAGGGAGAAAAACATTCAGTACTTC.

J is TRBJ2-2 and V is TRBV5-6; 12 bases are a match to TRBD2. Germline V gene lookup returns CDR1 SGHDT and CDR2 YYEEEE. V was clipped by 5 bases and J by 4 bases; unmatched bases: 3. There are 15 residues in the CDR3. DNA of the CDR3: TGTGCCAGCAGGCGGACTAGCGGGGCCACCGGGGAGCTGTTTTTT. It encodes CASRRTSGATGELFF. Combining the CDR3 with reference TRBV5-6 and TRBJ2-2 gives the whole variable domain DAGVTQSPTHLIKTRGQQVTLRCSPKSGHDTVSWYQQALGQGPQFIFQYYEEEERQRGNFPDRFSGHQFPNYSSELNVNALLLGDSALYLCASRRTSGATGELFFGEGSRLTVL.

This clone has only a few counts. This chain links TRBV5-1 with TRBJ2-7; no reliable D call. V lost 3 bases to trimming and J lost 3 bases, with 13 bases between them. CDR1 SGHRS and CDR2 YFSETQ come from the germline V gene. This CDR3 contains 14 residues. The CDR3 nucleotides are TGCGCCAGCAGCTATGGGCTCCGCTACTACGAGCAGTACTTC. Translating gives CASSYGLRYYEQYF.

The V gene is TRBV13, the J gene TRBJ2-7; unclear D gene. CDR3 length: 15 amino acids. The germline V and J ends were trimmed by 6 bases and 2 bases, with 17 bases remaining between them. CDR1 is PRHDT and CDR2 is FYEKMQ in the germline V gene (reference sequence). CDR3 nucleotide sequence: TGTGCCAGCAGTTACTACCGGGTATCTACCTACGAGCAGTACTTC. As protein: CASSYYRVSTYEQYF.

The chain's CDR3 is CAGAERGNQPQHF. The CDR3 DNA reads as TGTGCAGGGGCCGAGCGGGGCAATCAGCCCCAGCATTTT. The rearrangement uses TRBV6-1 and TRBJ1-5, with D possibly TRBD1 on 5 matching bases. Per the germline V gene, CDR1 is MNHNS and CDR2 is SASEGT. This CDR3 is built from 13 residues.

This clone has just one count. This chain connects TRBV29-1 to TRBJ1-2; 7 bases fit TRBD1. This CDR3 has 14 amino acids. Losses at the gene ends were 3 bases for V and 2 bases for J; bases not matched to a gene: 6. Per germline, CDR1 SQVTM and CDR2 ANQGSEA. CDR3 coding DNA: TGCAGCGTTGATGATGACAGGGCAAACTATGGCTACACCTTC. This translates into CSVDDDRANYGYTF.